Shown below are 26 T cell receptor beta chains from a single sample sequenced in a study of cytomegalovirus exposure and HLA in healthy donors. The PCR ran on 60 Vbeta and 13 Jbeta primers. Profiling relied on immunoSEQ multiplex PCR, and the TCRdb table lists in-frame clones only, not all of them. This table holds some 180,000 clones, around three quarters found once. Material: PBMCs. The receptors shown here come from a woman in her 30s in good health and CMV-seronegative.

About this clone itself: This sample also contains other DNA sequences that code for the same CDR3. The chain combines TRBV2 with TRBJ2-3, with 12 bases aligning to TRBD2. V was pared by 6 bases and J by 0 bases, with 4 bases of the junction left unmatched. CDR3 length: 16 amino acids. CDR1 and CDR2 from the germline V gene are SNHLY and FYNNEI. This CDR3 reads CASRETSGGSTDTQYF. In DNA, the CDR3 is TGTGCCAGCAGGGAGACTAGCGGGGGTAGCACAGATACGCAGTATTTT.

In this sample, this clone turned up a few times. The chain employs TRBV7-8 and TRBJ2-7; 7 bases are shared with TRBD2. The ends lost 1 base at V and 2 bases at J; junction bases unmatched: 11. In germline, CDR1 is SGHVS, CDR2 FQNEAQ. This CDR3 comprises 17 residues. This CDR3 reads CASSLEALAALTYEQYF. CDR3 in DNA: TGTGCCAGCAGCTTAGAGGCTCTAGCGGCGCTTACCTACGAGCAGTACTTC.

This sequence joins TRBV5-6 and TRBJ2-3; the D gene is possibly TRBD1 (6 bases). Germline values: CDR1 SGHDT, CDR2 YYEEEE. The ends were cut back, 2 bases at V and 0 bases at J, with 16 bases in the middle. The CDR3 totals 17 residues. The CDR3 is CASSFGTTSFSTDTQYF. The DNA for the CDR3 is TGTGCCAGCAGCTTCGGGACAACCTCTTTTAGCACAGATACGCAGTATTTT.

This clone has a handful of counts. The J gene is TRBJ1-1, the V gene TRBV4-3; D possibly corresponds to TRBD1 (6 bases). Germline V gene lookup returns CDR1 LGHNA and CDR2 YSLEER. This CDR3 region has 14 residues. The V end lost 0 bases, the J end lost 4 bases, and 9 bases lay between the germline ends. The CDR3 here is CASSQDRGRTEAFF. The CDR3 DNA reads as TGCGCCAGCAGCCAAGACAGGGGACGCACTGAAGCTTTCTTT.

Concerning this clone itself: Sequence at one end of the junction differs from germline and may be a read error. The chain employs TRBV29-1 and TRBJ2-7; D possibly corresponds to TRBD1 (5 bases). The CDR3 runs 8 residues. Germline CDR1 is SQVTM and CDR2 is ANQGSEA. CDR3 DNA sequence: TGCAGCGTTGAGGGGCAGACGTTC. Translated: CSVEGQTF.

This clone was found a few times. V gene TRBV6-6 combines with J gene TRBJ1-4, with D hard to call. This CDR3 region has 15 residues. Trimming shortened V by 6 bases and J by 8 bases, and 19 bases separated the two germline ends. CDR1 MNHNY and CDR2 SVGAGI come from the germline V gene (reference sequence). Here the CDR3 DNA reads TGTGCCAGCAGCAACCCGGCCGTGTCGGAGGAAAAACTGTTTTTT. Translation: CASSNPAVSEEKLFF.

The chain uses TRBV11-3 and TRBJ1-1; 8 bases match TRBD1. The germline V gene encodes CDR1 SGHNT and CDR2 YENEEA. The CDR3 covers 16 residues. V trimming: 1 base; J trimming: 2 bases; junction bases outside the gene matches: 6. For the CDR3, the DNA is TGTGCCAGCAGCTTAGGTGCAGGGGGCGCAAACACTGAAGCTTTCTTT. Translated: CASSLGAGGANTEAFF.

V and J are TRBV15 and TRBJ2-7; the D is unclear. Germline assignment: CDR1 LNHNV and CDR2 YYDKDF (reference sequence). The V end lost 8 bases, the J end lost 0 bases, and 11 bases lay between the germline ends. The CDR3 totals 13 residues. The CDR3 region is CATRWANSYEQYF. The CDR3 region has the DNA TGTGCCACCCGTTGGGCGAACTCCTACGAGCAGTACTTC.

The V gene is TRBV6-5, the J gene TRBJ2-7; TRBD2 is a possible D gene (5 bases). Germline V lookup: CDR1 MNHEY, CDR2 SVGAGI. Trimming pared 4 bases from V and 7 bases from J, leaving 14 bases between. The CDR3 has 13 residues. In nucleotides, the CDR3 is TGTGCCAGCAGTTTCGGGGTTTATGGGGAGCAGTACTTC. Translation: CASSFGVYGEQYF.

The chain carries TRBV7-8 and TRBJ2-7; D remains unclear. Per germline, CDR1 SGHVS and CDR2 FQNEAQ. CDR3 length: 14 residues. The germline V and J ends were trimmed by 3 bases and 1 base, with 10 bases remaining between them. CDR3 in DNA: TGTGCCAGCAGCTTGGAGAGTCGATCCTACGAGCAGTACTTC. Encoded protein: CASSLESRSYEQYF.

Concerning this clone itself: The sample holds other DNA sequences that translate to the same CDR3. The rearrangement joins TRBV30 to TRBJ2-7, with 7 bases lining up with TRBD1. The germline gives CDR1 GTSNPN, CDR2 SVGIG (reference sequence). With 1 base clipped from V and 3 bases from J, the junction kept 3 bases outside the gene matches. The CDR3 consists of 13 residues. The CDR3 DNA follows: TGTGCCTGGAGTGCTGGGGACAGCTACGAGCAGTACTTC. This gives the protein CAWSAGDSYEQYF.

This clone was detected only once. The chain has TRBV6-1 and TRBJ2-3; TRBD2 matches 7 bases. The germline gives CDR1 MNHNS, CDR2 SASEGT. J gave up 3 bases and V 2 bases, and 5 bases lay outside the gene matches. The CDR3 is 15 residues long. The CDR3 region has the DNA TGTGCCAGCAGTGAACTTGACGGGGGGACAGATACGCAGTATTTT. It is translated as CASSELDGGTDTQYF.

This clone was found a few times. This rearrangement joins TRBV2 to TRBJ2-5; 7 bases are shared with TRBD1. V lost 4 bases and J lost 1; bases outside the gene matches: 3. CDR3 length: 14 residues. Germline V CDR1 and CDR2: SNHLY, FYNNEI. The CDR3 nucleotides are TGTGCCAGCAGTGGGGACAGCTTCCAAGAGACCCAGTACTTC. As protein: CASSGDSFQETQYF.

The chain combines TRBV6-5 with TRBJ2-7, with 12 bases aligning to TRBD2. This CDR3 has 16 residues. CDR1 and CDR2 (germline): MNHEY, SVGAGI. Unmatched junction bases numbered 7, after V lost 4 bases and J lost 3 bases. The CDR3 sequence: CASSLAETSGGYEQYF. CDR3 coding DNA: TGTGCCAGCAGTTTAGCCGAGACTAGCGGGGGCTACGAGCAGTACTTC.

V and J are TRBV11-2 and TRBJ2-5; 7 nucleotides line up with TRBD2. The CDR3 consists of 14 residues. With V trimmed by 5 bases and J by 7 bases, 10 bases remained unmatched. Germline V gene sequence: CDR1 SGHAT, CDR2 FQNNGV. CDR3 loop: CASSLSTSSGTQYF. Here the CDR3 DNA reads TGTGCCAGCAGCCTATCGACTAGCTCGGGGACCCAGTACTTC.

V is TRBV7-9 and J is TRBJ2-5; the D is unclear. The germline V and J ends were trimmed by 5 bases and 2 bases, with 6 bases remaining between them. The CDR3 has 12 amino acids. Germline V gene lookup returns CDR1 SEHNR and CDR2 FQNEAQ (reference sequence). CDR3 coding DNA: TGTGCCAGCAGCCCGCAGCAAGAGACCCAGTACTTC. Translating it yields CASSPQQETQYF. The full variable domain, completed using reference TRBV7-9 and TRBJ2-5, is DTGVSQNPRHKITKRGQNVTFRCDPISEHNRLYWYRQTLGQGPEFLTYFQNEAQLEKSRLLSDRFSAERPKGSFSTLEIQRTEQGDSAMYLCASSPQQETQYFGPGTRLLVL.

The chain recombines TRBV29-1 with TRBJ1-1, with D unclear. Germline V gene sequence: CDR1 SQVTM, CDR2 ANQGSEA. With 4 bases removed from V and 0 bases from J, the gap between germline ends came to 9 bases. The CDR3 covers 13 residues. This CDR3 is CSVGARLNTEAFF. In DNA form, the CDR3 reads TGCAGCGTTGGGGCCAGACTGAACACTGAAGCTTTCTTT.

The rearrangement joins TRBV6-5 to TRBJ2-7; D is perhaps TRBD2 (5 bases). The CDR3 totals 13 residues. V was pared by 7 bases and J by 2 bases, with 12 bases between. Germline lookup yields CDR1 MNHEY and CDR2 SVGAGI. CDR3 loop: CASTRAGAYEQYF. Here the CDR3 DNA reads TGTGCCAGCACCCGCGCCGGGGCCTACGAGCAGTACTTC.

There are a few counts of this clone. The rearrangement links TRBV2 to TRBJ2-7; 7 nucleotides agree with TRBD1. The CDR3 covers 12 residues. The V segment lost 5 bases and the J segment 5 bases; nucleotides outside the gene matches: 3. Germline V gene sequence: CDR1 SNHLY, CDR2 FYNNEI. CDR3 in DNA: TGTGCCAGCAGTCCGACAGGGCACGAGCAGTACTTC. This codes for CASSPTGHEQYF.

The genes are TRBV30 and TRBJ2-7; 7 bases map to TRBD1. The CDR3 runs 17 residues. In germline, CDR1 is GTSNPN, CDR2 SVGIG (reference sequence). V lost 2 bases, J lost 0 bases, and 13 bases stayed unmatched. The CDR3 loop reads CAWSTRPDRLISYEQYF. CDR3 in DNA: TGTGCCTGGAGTACCCGGCCGGACAGGTTGATCTCCTACGAGCAGTACTTC.

The V and J genes are TRBV11-2 and TRBJ2-7; D uncertain. Trimming removed 2 bases at V and 3 bases at J, with 5 bases between. The CDR3 totals 12 residues. CDR1 is SGHAT, CDR2 FQNNGV, per germline. CDR3 loop: CASSLNSYEQYF. The CDR3 DNA is TGTGCCAGCAGCTTAAATAGCTACGAGCAGTACTTC.

The V and J genes are TRBV7-9 and TRBJ2-5; possibly TRBD2 for D (6 bases). The CDR3 is 17 residues long. Trimming took 5 bases from V and 2 from J, leaving 21 bases between them. Germline V CDR1 and CDR2: SEHNR, FQNEAQ (reference sequence). CDR3 nucleotides: TGTGCCAGCAGCCCAAGGATCGGAGGGAAGGGGCAAGAGACCCAGTACTTC. It encodes CASSPRIGGKGQETQYF.

The CDR3 protein is CATNPVRGQGVAEAFF. The DNA for the CDR3 is TGTGCCACCAACCCGGTTCGCGGACAGGGTGTGGCTGAAGCTTTCTTT. V usage is TRBV15 and J usage is TRBJ1-1; TRBD1 agrees at 8 bases. V trimming: 7 bases; J trimming: 6 bases; junction bases outside the gene matches: 16. CDR3 length: 16 amino acids. Germline CDR1 is LNHNV and CDR2 is YYDKDF (reference sequence).

The CDR3 nucleotides are TGTGCCAGCGGCCCCTCCGGGGTAGCGGGGGGTAGGGGGGAGACCCAGTACTTC. Residues: CASGPSGVAGGRGETQYF. The rearrangement uses TRBV5-4 and TRBJ2-5; 10 positions match TRBD2. CDR3 length: 18 residues. The germline V gene has CDR1 SGHNT and CDR2 YYREEE (reference sequence). Unmatched junction bases numbered 20, after V lost 7 bases and J lost 5 bases.

This chain's CDR3 is CASSHIRTGLTNYEQYF. The CDR3 bases are TGCGCCAGCAGCCACATTAGGACAGGCCTGACAAACTACGAGCAGTACTTC. The chain links TRBV4-1 to TRBJ2-7; 7 bases are a match to TRBD1. The CDR3 covers 17 residues. Germline CDR1 and CDR2: MGHRA and YSYEKL. J was trimmed by 3 bases and V by 3 bases; bases with no gene match: 14.

The rearrangement uses TRBV6-5 and TRBJ1-1; a possible D gene is TRBD1 (6 bases). CDR1 is MNHEY, CDR2 SVGAGI, per germline. V lost 6 bases, J lost 1 base, and 9 bases lay in between. CDR3 size: 13 residues. The CDR3 sequence: CASSGTSNTEAFF. The DNA for the CDR3 is TGTGCCAGCAGCGGGACATCGAACACTGAAGCTTTCTTT.